Following are 10 T cell receptor beta chains from one sample sequenced in a study of blood T cell repertoires in COVID-19. The method was immunoSEQ multiplex PCR; TCRdb's version includes in-frame clones alone and lacks a portion of them. The data hold about 220,000 clones, with 82% observed a single time. The sequenced material came from peripheral blood. All receptors derive from a woman aged 70-85 years with acute or convalescent COVID-19.

This rearrangement joins TRBV6-5 to TRBJ2-7, with a weak D call TRBD1 (6 bases). V lost 4 bases and J 3 bases, leaving 10 bases between the germline ends. CDR3 length equals 13 residues. The germline gives CDR1 MNHEY, CDR2 SVGAGI. The CDR3 bases are TGTGCCAGCAGTTTCGACAGGATCTACGAGCAGTACTTC. Its protein is CASSFDRIYEQYF.

The chain has TRBV19 and TRBJ2-3, with 8 bases that match TRBD2. Germline V gives CDR1 LNHDA, CDR2 SQIVND (reference sequence). The trim removed 5 bases at V and 2 bases at J, leaving 9 bases unmatched. This CDR3 region has 16 residues. CDR3 in amino acids: CASSPQSGGLTDTQYF. The CDR3 DNA sequence: TGTGCCAGTAGTCCTCAAAGCGGGGGCCTCACAGATACGCAGTATTTT. The complete variable domain, with remaining parts taken from reference TRBV19 and TRBJ2-3, reads DGGITQSPKYLFRKEGQNVTLSCEQNLNHDAMYWYRQDPGQGLRLIYYSQIVNDFQKGDIAEGYSVSREKKESFPLTVTSAQKNPTAFYLCASSPQSGGLTDTQYFGPGTRLTVL.

A single count supports this clone. The chain has TRBV7-2 and TRBJ1-5; possibly TRBD1 for D (5 bases). The V end was cut by 4 bases, the J end by 2 bases, with 12 bases between. Per germline, CDR1 SGHTA and CDR2 FQGNSA. This CDR3 contains 15 residues. The CDR3 coding sequence is TGTGCCAGCAGCTGGACAACGGACGGCAATCAGCCCCAGCATTTT. This translates into CASSWTTDGNQPQHF.

The rearrangement links TRBV27 to TRBJ1-1; D unclear. The CDR3 loop spans 15 amino acids. V was cut by 1 base and J by 0 bases, with 9 bases left in between. The germline V gene has CDR1 MNHEY and CDR2 SMNVEV (reference sequence). For the CDR3, the DNA is TGTGCCAGCAGTTTATTCGGGATTTTGAACACTGAAGCTTTCTTT. It specifies CASSLFGILNTEAFF.

The chain has TRBV7-9 and TRBJ2-3; D not certain. With 3 bases removed from V and 4 bases from J, the gap between germline ends came to 20 bases. This CDR3 is built from 17 residues. Per germline, CDR1 SEHNR and CDR2 FQNEAQ (reference sequence). CDR3 DNA: TGTGCCAGCAGCTTGATTAGTGACTCGCAGCATCCAGATACGCAGTATTTT. Its translation is CASSLISDSQHPDTQYF.

The V call is TRBV5-6, the J call TRBJ1-2; D call uncertain. CDR3 length equals 18 residues. V was clipped by 4 bases and J by 0 bases, with 22 bases between them. From germline, CDR1 is SGHDT and CDR2 YYEEEE. CDR3 region: CASSDRTEILLTNYGYTF. DNA for the CDR3: TGTGCCAGCAGCGACCGAACAGAAATTCTACTGACTAACTATGGCTACACCTTC.

The chain recombines TRBV30 with TRBJ1-5; maybe TRBD1 (5 bases). V was shortened by 4 bases and J by 2 bases, with 12 bases between the two germline ends. The CDR3 loop spans 14 amino acids. The germline V gene encodes CDR1 GTSNPN and CDR2 SVGIG (reference sequence). This CDR3 reads CAWNPRGGNQPQHF. The CDR3 DNA reads as TGTGCCTGGAACCCCCGGGGGGGCAATCAGCCCCAGCATTTT.

This rearrangement joins TRBV4-3 to TRBJ1-2; D ambiguous. Trimming shortened V by 1 base and J by 5 bases, and 14 bases separated the two germline ends. This CDR3 comprises 15 residues. Germline loops: CDR1 LGHNA, CDR2 YSLEER. In DNA form, the CDR3 reads TGCGCCAGCAGCCAAGTGAGAGGACTGATATATGGCTACACCTTC. This sequence encodes CASSQVRGLIYGYTF.

The V call is TRBV15, the J call TRBJ1-1, with a weak D call TRBD1 (6 bases). The CDR3 is 17 amino acids. V was trimmed by 5 bases and J by 0 bases, leaving 19 bases between them. Germline CDR1 and CDR2: LNHNV and YYDKDF (reference sequence). The CDR3 loop is CATSVDLVQGLNTEAFF. The CDR3 nucleotides read TGTGCCACCAGCGTAGATTTGGTACAGGGTTTGAACACTGAAGCTTTCTTT.

The V call is TRBV29-1, the J call TRBJ1-1, with 7 bases identical to TRBD1. Per the germline V gene, CDR1 is SQVTM and CDR2 is ANQGSEA. Trimming at V came to 6 bases and at J to 0 bases, leaving 7 bases not matched to a gene. The CDR3 sequence is 14 residues long. The CDR3 nucleotides read TGCAGCGTCTCAGACAGGGCAGTGAACACTGAAGCTTTCTTT. This gives the protein CSVSDRAVNTEAFF.